The clone carrying this T cell receptor (beta chain) was seen a handful of times. Its antigen is unidentified. PCR involved 60 Vbeta and 13 Jbeta primers. The repertoire was sequenced with immunoSEQ multiplex PCR; TCRdb's copy has only in-frame clones and lacks some. The data hold roughly 87,000 clones, with around 79% observed a single time. V lost 4 bases to trimming and J lost 5 bases, with 11 bases between them. This CDR3 is 13 amino acids long. Germline loops: CDR1 KGHSH, CDR2 LQKENI. The data are from a study of cytomegalovirus exposure and HLA in healthy donors. Overall study results and limits: There were 150 to 200 TCR beta chains listed as cytomegalovirus-associated. Some public TCRs appeared in many individuals, while most sequences were rare.

The material sequenced was PBMCs. The chain carries TRBV18 and TRBJ2-5, with D perhaps matching TRBD1 (6 bases). The sequence was obtained from a woman aged 35 to 49 in good health and CMV-seropositive. CDR3 nucleotide sequence: TGTGCCAGCTCACTCCCAGGGGTCGAGACCCAGTACTTC. Amino acid sequence: CASSLPGVETQYF.